The TCR beta chain described here comes from a study of cytomegalovirus exposure and HLA in healthy donors. With regard to this clone: No antigen is known for it.

Primers for the PCR totalled 60 Vbeta and 13 Jbeta. Assay used: immunoSEQ multiplex PCR; TCRdb lists only in-frame clones, some missing. The sample carries around 110,000 clones, around 80% recorded once. Study-wide results and caveats: Excluded were some V segments that proved indistinguishable, including TRBV6-2 and TRBV6-3.

Trimming took off 7 bases at V and 5 bases at J, with 15 bases between the two ends. Germline CDR1 and CDR2: LNHDA and SQIVND (reference sequence). This CDR3 has 14 residues. This clonotype originated in a woman aged 18 to 35 in good health and CMV-seropositive. Sequenced: PBMCs. The chain has TRBV19 and TRBJ1-5; the D gene is possibly TRBD1 (6 bases). The CDR3 bases are TGTGCCAGTAAGGCTGGCAGGGGCCATCAGCCCCAGCATTTT. It specifies CASKAGRGHQPQHF.